This T cell receptor beta chain emerged from a study of blood T cell repertoires in COVID-19. About the research overall: Researchers got acute and convalescent COVID-19 samples from the United States, Italy and Spain. T cells, B-cell-depleted T cells, or PBMCs supplied cDNA or gDNA.

Original methodology: Scientists estimated how many nucleated cells there were by amplifying reference gene primers. Assay: immunoSEQ multiplex PCR; the TCRdb copy retains only in-frame clones and omits some. For V, J and clone size, that table is used; D and trimming come from the DNA. The sample contains more than 65,000 clones, 65% to 80% of which appear only once. The junction had 5 bases not matched to a gene; V was cut back by 6 bases and J by 1 base. This CDR3 spans 15 amino acids. Germline values: CDR1 MNHEY, CDR2 SMNVEV (reference sequence). The J gene is TRBJ2-3, the V gene TRBV27; 9 bases map to TRBD2. Sequencing was performed on peripheral blood. The receptor was isolated from a woman of 80 years or more with active or convalescent COVID-19. The CDR3 loop is CASRPRTSGTDTQYF. The CDR3 DNA is TGTGCCAGCAGGCCAAGGACTAGCGGCACAGATACGCAGTATTTT.